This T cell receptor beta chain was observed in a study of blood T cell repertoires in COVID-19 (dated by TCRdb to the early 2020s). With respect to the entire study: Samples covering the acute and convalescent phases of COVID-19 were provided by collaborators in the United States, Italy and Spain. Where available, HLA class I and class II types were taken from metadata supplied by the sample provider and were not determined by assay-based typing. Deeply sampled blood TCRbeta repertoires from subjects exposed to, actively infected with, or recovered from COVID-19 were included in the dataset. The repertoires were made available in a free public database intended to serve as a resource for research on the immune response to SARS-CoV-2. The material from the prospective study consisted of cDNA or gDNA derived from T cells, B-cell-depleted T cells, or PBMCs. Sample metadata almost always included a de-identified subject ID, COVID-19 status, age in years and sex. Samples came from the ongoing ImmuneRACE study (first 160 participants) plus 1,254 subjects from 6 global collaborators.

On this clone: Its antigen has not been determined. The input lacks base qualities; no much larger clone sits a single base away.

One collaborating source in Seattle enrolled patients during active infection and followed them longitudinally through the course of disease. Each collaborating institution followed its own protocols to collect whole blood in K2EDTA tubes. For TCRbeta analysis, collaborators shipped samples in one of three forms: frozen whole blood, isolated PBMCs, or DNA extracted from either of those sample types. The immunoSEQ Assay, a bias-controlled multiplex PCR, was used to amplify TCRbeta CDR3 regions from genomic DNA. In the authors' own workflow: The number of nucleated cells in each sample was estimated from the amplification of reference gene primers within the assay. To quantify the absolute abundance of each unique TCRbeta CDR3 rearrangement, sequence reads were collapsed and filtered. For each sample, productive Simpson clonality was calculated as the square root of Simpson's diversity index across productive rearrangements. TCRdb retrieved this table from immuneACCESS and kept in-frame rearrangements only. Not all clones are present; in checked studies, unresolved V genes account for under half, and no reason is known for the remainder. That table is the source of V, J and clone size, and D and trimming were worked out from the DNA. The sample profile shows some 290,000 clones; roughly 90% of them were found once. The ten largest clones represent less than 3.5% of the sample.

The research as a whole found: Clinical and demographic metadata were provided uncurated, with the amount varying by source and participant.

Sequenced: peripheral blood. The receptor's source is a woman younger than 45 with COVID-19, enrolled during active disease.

The DNA is TGTGCCAGCAGCCAAACAGGGTATGTTAGCAATCAGCCCCAGCATTTT. The resulting protein is CASSQTGYVSNQPQHF. The sequence links TRBV7-8 to TRBJ1-5, with TRBD1 tentatively as D gene (6 bases match). From cysteine to phenylalanine, the CDR3 is 16 amino acids long. Only CDR3 DNA is held: 48 bases, read in frame from base 1. Based on the germline V gene, the CDR1 and CDR2 sequences are SGHVS and FQNEAQ. V was cut back by 5 bases and J by 0 bases, leaving a gap of 14 bases between them.